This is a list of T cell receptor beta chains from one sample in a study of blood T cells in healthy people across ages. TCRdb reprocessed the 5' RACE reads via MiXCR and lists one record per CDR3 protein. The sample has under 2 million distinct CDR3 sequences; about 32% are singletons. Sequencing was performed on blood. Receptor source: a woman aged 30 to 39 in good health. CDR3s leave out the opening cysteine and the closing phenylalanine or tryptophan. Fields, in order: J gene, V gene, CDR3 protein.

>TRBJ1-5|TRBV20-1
SASSRENQPQH
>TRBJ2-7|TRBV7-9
ASSLAFPGYEQY
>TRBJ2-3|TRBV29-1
SVDGSGDTQY
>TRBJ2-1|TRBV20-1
SAWLDRGGEQF
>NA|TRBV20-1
SAQGALTGNEQY
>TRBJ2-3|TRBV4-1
ASSQVSERGVEIVGTDTQY
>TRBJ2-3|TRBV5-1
ASSGAGAGDTQY
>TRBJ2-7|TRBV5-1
ASSLEKKGHEQY
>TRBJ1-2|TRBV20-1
SAEGQNYGYT
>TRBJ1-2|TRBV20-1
SARQDRTYYGYT
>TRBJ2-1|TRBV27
ASKTGAYNGQF
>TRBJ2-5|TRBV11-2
ASSEGSKQETQY
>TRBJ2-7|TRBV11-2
ASSLETGSEQY
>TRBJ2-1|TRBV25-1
ASSPGLHARNEQF
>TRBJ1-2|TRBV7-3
ASSLKVNTRPYGYT
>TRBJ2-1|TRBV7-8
ASSVFIGTGSSGSYNEQF
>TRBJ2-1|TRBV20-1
SANPRPRGNEQF
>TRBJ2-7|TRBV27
ASSPTQGIPYEQY
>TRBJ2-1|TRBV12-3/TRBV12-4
ASSGLTGSEQF
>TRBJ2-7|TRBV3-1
ASSQGASGLLSSYEQY
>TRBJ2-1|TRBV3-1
ASSHPQAGEQF
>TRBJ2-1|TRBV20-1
SASRISYNEQF
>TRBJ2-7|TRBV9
ASSASLSGRAYEQY
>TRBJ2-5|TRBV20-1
SARARDARTQY
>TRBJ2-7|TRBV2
AAHPPGVDYEQY
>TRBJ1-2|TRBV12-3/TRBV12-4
ASSVAGGSNYGYT
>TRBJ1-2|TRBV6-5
ASSDSAAIYRYYGYT
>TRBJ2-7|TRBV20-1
SASGQQQTRLSYEQY
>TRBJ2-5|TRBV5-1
ASSLERGRVQETQY
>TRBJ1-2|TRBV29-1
SVGGGKGYGYT
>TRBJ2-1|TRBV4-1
ASSPVDRLNEQF
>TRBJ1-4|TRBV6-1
ASTARMGSWEKLF
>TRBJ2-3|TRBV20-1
SARIAGPTDTQY
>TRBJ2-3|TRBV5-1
ASSYAPSGTGTDTQY
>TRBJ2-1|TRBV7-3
ASSLVVGAPYVQF
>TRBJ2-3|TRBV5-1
ASSDGTSGGFSTDTQY
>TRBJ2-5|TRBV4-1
ASSHEGLAGGETQY
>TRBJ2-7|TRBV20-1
SARQKAGSSYEQY
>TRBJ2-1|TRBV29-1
SVSEGSWQF
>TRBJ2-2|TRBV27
ASSLGPQRDTGELF
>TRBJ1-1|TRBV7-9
ASSKHEGFYTEAF
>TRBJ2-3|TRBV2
ASGTKRSTDTQY
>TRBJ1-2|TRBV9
ASSESQGAGYT
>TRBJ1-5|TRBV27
ASSFSGVQPQH
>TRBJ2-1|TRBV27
ASSLSRRGDEQF
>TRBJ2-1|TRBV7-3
ASSLRSSGLGNEQF
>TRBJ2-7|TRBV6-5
ASSPPASGDYEQY
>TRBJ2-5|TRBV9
ASSNWDSGTETQY
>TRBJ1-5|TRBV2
ASNGQGARGGPQH
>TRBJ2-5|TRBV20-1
SAGYGTGEETQY